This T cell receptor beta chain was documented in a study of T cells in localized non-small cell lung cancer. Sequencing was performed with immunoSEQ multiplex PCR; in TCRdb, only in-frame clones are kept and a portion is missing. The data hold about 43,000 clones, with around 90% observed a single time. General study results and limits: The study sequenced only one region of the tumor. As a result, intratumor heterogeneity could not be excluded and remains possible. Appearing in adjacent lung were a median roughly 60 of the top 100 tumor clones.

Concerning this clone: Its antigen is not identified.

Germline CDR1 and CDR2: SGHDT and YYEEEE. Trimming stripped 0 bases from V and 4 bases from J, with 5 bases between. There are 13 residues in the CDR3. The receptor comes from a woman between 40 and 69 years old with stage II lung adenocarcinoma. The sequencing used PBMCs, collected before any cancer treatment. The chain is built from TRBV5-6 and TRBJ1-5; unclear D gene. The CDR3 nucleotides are TGTGCCAGCAGCTTGGACCTGAATCAGCCCCAGCATTTT. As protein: CASSLDLNQPQHF.